The text below deals with one T cell receptor (beta chain). This record belongs to a study of blood T cell repertoires in COVID-19. Study context: The United States, Italy and Spain provided the acute and convalescent COVID-19 samples.

Per the original data handling: From reference gene primer amplification, estimates of nucleated cell counts were derived. Some clones are missing from TCRdb's copy, which holds only in-frame ones; the method was immunoSEQ multiplex PCR. V, J and clone size were drawn from that table, and D and trimming were deduced from the DNA. The sample includes a few hundred thousand clones, approximately 87% seen only once; the top ten take 2.5% to 3.5%. The ends lost 6 bases at V and 5 bases at J; junction bases unmatched: 9. Germline V gene data show CDR1 as GTSNPN and CDR2 as SVGIG (reference sequence). This CDR3 is built from 15 residues.

The TCR originated in a woman in her twenties or thirties with COVID-19, enrolled during active disease. The V call is TRBV30, the J call TRBJ2-2; TRBD1 aligns across 10 bases. The sample was peripheral blood. In DNA form, the CDR3 reads TGTGCCTGTTCTAGACCGGGACAGGGGACCGGGGAGCTGTTTTTT. Translating gives CACSRPGQGTGELFF.